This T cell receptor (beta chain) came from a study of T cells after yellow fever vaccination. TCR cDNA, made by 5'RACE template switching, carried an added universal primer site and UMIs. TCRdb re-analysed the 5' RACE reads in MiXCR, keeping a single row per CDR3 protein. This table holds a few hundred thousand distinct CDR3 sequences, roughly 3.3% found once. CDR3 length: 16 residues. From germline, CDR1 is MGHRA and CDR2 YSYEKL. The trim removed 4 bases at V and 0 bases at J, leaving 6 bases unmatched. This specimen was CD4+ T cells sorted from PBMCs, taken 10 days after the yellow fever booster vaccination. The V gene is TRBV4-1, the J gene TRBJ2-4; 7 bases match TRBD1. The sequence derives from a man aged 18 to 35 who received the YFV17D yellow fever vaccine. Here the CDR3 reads CASSRGQVEAKNIQYF. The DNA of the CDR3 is TGCGCCAGCAGCCGAGGACAGGTGGAAGCCAAAAACATTCAGTACTTC.